Listed here is a single T cell receptor (beta chain). The sample belongs to a study of cytomegalovirus exposure and HLA in healthy donors. Trimming took 4 bases from V and 5 from J, leaving 21 bases between them. The V gene's germline CDR1 is SGHAT and CDR2 FQNNGV. The CDR3 sequence is 16 residues long. Use of 60 Vbeta and 13 Jbeta primers characterized the PCR. Repertoires were generated with immunoSEQ multiplex PCR, while TCRdb's copy carries only in-frame clones and drops some. Of 150,000 or so clones in the sample, around 70% were seen once. The material sequenced was PBMCs. V usage is TRBV11-2 and J usage is TRBJ2-7; weak D call: TRBD2 (6 bases). The source is a male donor in good health and CMV-seronegative. CDR3: CASSSNPTRGTNEQYF. The CDR3 nucleotides read TGTGCCAGCAGCTCGAACCCGACTAGAGGTACAAACGAGCAGTACTTC.